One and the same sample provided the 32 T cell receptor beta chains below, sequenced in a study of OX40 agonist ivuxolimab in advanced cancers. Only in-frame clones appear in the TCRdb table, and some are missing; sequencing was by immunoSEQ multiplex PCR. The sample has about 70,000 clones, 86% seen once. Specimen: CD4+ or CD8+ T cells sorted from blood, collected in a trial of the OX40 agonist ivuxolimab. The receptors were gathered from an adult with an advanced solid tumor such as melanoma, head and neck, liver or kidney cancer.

This CDR3 is CASSVYPGTGGAGVNTEAFF. CDR3 sequence (DNA): TGTGCCAGCAGCGTATACCCAGGGACAGGGGGCGCGGGGGTGAACACTGAAGCTTTCTTT. The chain joins TRBV9 to TRBJ1-1; TRBD1 agrees at 12 bases. The CDR3 consists of 20 residues. V trimming: 1 base; J trimming: 0 bases; junction bases outside the gene matches: 13. CDR1 and CDR2 from the germline V gene are SGDLS and YYNGEE.

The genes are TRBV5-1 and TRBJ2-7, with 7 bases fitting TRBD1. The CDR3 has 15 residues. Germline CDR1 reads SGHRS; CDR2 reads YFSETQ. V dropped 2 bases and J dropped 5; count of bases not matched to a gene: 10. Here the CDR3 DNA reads TGCGCCAGCAGCTTTTATGACAGGGACACTAACGAGCAGTACTTC. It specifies CASSFYDRDTNEQYF.

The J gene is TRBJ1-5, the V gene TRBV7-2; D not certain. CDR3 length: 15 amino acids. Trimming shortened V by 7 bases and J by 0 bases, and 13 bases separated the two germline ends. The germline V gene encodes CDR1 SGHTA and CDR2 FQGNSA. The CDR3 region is CASTPMAGSNQPQHF. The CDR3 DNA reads TGTGCCAGCACCCCTATGGCCGGTAGCAATCAGCCCCAGCATTTT.

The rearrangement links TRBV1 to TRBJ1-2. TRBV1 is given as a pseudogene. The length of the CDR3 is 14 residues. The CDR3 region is CTSSQEKVNYGYTF. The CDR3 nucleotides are TGCACCAGCAGCCAAGAAAAGGTTAACTATGGCTACACCTTC.

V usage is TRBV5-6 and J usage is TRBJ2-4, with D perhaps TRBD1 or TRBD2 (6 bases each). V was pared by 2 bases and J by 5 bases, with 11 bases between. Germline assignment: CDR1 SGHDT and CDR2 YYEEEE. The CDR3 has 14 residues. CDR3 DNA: TGTGCCAGCAGCTTCAGGGGAGGTGAAAACATTCAGTACTTC. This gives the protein CASSFRGGENIQYF. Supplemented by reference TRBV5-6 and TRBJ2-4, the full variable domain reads DAGVTQSPTHLIKTRGQQVTLRCSPKSGHDTVSWYQQALGQGPQFIFQYYEEEERQRGNFPDRFSGHQFPNYSSELNVNALLLGDSALYLCASSFRGGENIQYFGAGTRLSVL.

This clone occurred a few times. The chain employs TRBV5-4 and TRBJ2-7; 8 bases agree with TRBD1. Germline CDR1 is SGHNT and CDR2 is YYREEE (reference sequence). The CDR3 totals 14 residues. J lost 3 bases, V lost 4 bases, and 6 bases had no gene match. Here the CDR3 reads CASSHGGQGYEQYF. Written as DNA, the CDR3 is TGTGCCAGCAGCCATGGCGGACAGGGCTACGAGCAGTACTTC.

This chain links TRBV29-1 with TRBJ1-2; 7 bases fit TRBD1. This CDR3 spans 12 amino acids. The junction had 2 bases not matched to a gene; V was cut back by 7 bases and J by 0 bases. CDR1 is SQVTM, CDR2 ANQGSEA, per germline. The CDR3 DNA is TGCAGCGGCAGGGGGTCTAACTATGGCTACACCTTC. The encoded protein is CSGRGSNYGYTF. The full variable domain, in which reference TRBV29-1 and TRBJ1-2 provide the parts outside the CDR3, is SAVISQKPSRDICQRGTSLTIQCQVDSQVTMMFWYRQQPGQSLTLIATANQGSEATYESGFVIDKFPISRPNLTFSTLTVSNMSPEDSSIYLCSGRGSNYGYTFGSGTRLTVV.

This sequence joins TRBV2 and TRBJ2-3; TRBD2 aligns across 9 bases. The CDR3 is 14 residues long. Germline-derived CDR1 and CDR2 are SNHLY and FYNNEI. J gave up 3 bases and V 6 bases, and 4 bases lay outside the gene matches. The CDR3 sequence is CASRVAGGTDTQYF. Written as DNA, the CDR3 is TGTGCCAGCAGGGTGGCGGGGGGGACAGATACGCAGTATTTT. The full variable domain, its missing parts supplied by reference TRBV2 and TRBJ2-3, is EPEVTQTPSHQVTQMGQEVILRCVPISNHLYFYWYRQILGQKVEFLVSFYNNEISEKSEIFDDQFSVERPDGSNFTLKIRSTKLEDSAMYFCASRVAGGTDTQYFGPGTRLTVL.

CDR3 DNA: TGTGCCAGCAGCCCCAACGGGGGGCTGAATGAAAAACTGTTTTTT. Translation gives CASSPNGGLNEKLFF. The chain couples TRBV7-8 to TRBJ1-4; D might be TRBD1 (6 bases). Per the germline V gene, CDR1 is SGHVS and CDR2 is FQNEAQ. The V and J ends lost 5 bases and 5 bases respectively, with 15 bases between them. CDR3 length: 15 amino acids. The complete variable domain, with remaining parts taken from reference TRBV7-8 and TRBJ1-4, reads GAGVSQSPRYKVAKRGQDVALRCDPISGHVSLFWYQQALGQGPEFLTYFQNEAQLDKSGLPSDRFFAERPEGSVSTLKIQRTQQEDSAVYLCASSPNGGLNEKLFFGSGTQLSVL.

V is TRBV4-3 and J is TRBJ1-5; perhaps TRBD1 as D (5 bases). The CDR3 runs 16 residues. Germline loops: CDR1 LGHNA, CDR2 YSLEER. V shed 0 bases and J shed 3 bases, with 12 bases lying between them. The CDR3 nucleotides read TGCGCCAGCAGCCAAGATCAAGGGGAGAACAATCAGCCCCAGCATTTT. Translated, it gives CASSQDQGENNQPQHF.

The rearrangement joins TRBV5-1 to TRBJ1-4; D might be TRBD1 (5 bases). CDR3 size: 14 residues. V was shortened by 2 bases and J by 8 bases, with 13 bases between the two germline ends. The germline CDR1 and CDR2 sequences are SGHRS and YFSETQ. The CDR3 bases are TGCGCCAGCAGCTTCCCGGGGGTGGAAGAAAAACTGTTTTTT. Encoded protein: CASSFPGVEEKLFF. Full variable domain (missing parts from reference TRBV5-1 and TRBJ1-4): KAGVTQTPRYLIKTRGQQVTLSCSPISGHRSVSWYQQTPGQGLQFLFEYFSETQRNKGNFPGRFSGRQFSNSRSEMNVSTLELGDSALYLCASSFPGVEEKLFFGSGTQLSVL.

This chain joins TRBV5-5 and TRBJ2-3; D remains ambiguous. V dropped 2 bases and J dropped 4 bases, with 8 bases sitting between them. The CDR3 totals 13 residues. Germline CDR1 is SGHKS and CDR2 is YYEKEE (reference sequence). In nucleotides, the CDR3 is TGTGCCAGCAGCTTTGGAGTTGCAGATACGCAGTATTTT. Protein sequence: CASSFGVADTQYF.

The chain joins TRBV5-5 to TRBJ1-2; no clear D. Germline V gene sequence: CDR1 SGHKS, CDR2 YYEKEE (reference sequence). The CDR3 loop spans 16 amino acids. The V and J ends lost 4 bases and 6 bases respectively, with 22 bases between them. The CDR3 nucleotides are TGTGCCAGCAGCCAAGAGGTAAAGTTCGGGTTAAATGGCTACACCTTC. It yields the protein CASSQEVKFGLNGYTF. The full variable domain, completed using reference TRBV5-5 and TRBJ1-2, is DAGVTQSPTHLIKTRGQQVTLRCSPISGHKSVSWYQQVLGQGPQFIFQYYEKEERGRGNFPDRFSARQFPNYSSELNVNALLLGDSALYLCASSQEVKFGLNGYTFGSGTRLTVV.

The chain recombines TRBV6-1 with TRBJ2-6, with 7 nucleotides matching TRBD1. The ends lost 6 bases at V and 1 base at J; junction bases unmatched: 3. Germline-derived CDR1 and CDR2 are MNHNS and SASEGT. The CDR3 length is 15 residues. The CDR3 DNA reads TGTGCCAGCAGCTACAGGGGTTCTGGGGCCAACGTCCTGACTTTC. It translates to CASSYRGSGANVLTF.

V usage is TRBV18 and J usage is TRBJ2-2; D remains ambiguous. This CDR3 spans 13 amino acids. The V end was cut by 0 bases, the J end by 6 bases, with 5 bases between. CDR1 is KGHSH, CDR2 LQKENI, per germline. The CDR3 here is CASSPPRAGELFF. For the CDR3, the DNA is TGTGCCAGCTCACCACCAAGGGCCGGGGAGCTGTTTTTT.

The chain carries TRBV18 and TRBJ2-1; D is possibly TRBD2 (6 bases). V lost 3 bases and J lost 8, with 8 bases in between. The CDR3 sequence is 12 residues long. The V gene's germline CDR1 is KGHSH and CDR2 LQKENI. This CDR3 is CASSPGGDEQFF. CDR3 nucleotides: TGTGCCAGCTCACCGGGGGGAGATGAGCAGTTCTTC.

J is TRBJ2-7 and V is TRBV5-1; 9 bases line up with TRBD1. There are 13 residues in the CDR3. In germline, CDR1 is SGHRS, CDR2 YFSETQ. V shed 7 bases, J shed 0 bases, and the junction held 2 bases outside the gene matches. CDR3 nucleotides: TGCGCCAGCGGGACAGGGAGCTCCTACGAGCAGTACTTC. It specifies CASGTGSSYEQYF.

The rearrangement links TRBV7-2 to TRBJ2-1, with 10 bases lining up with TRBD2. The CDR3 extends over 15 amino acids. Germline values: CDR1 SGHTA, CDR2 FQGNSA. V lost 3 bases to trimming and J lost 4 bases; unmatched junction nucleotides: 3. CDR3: CASSFSGGFYNEQFF. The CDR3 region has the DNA TGTGCCAGCAGCTTTAGCGGGGGGTTTTACAATGAGCAGTTCTTC.

Written as DNA, the CDR3 is TGTGCCATCAGTGAGGGGCGAACCAGGGGAAACACTGAAGCTTTCTTT. This encodes CAISEGRTRGNTEAFF. The chain employs TRBV10-3 and TRBJ1-1; the D gene is possibly TRBD1 (6 bases). Germline loops: CDR1 ENHRY, CDR2 SYGVKD. V shed 2 bases and J shed 2 bases, with 15 bases lying between them. The CDR3 runs to 16 residues.

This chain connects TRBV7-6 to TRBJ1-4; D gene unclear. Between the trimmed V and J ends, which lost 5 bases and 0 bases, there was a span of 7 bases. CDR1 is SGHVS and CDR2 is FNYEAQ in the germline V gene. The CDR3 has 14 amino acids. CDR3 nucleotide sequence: TGTGCCAGCAGCCTCCAGGCAACTAATGAAAAACTGTTTTTT. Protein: CASSLQATNEKLFF.

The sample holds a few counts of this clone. CDR3: CASSFEGEEGQPQHF. CDR3 DNA: TGTGCCAGCAGCTTTGAGGGCGAGGAGGGTCAGCCCCAGCATTTT. J is TRBJ1-5 and V is TRBV7-2; D not resolved. The CDR3 spans 15 residues. Germline CDR1 reads SGHTA; CDR2 reads FQGNSA. Trimming shortened V by 3 bases and J by 6 bases, and 15 bases separated the two germline ends.

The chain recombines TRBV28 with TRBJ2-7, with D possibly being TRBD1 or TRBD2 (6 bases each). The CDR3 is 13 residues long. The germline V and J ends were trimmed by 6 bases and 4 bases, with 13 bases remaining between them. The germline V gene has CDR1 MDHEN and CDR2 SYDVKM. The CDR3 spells CASREGGRYEQYF. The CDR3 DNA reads TGTGCCAGCAGGGAGGGGGGAAGATACGAGCAGTACTTC.

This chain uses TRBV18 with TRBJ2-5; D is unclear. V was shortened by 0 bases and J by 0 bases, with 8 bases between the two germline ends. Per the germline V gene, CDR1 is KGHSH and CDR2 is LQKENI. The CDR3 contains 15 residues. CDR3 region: CASSPPAQYQETQYF. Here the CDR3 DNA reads TGTGCCAGCTCACCACCGGCCCAGTACCAAGAGACCCAGTACTTC.

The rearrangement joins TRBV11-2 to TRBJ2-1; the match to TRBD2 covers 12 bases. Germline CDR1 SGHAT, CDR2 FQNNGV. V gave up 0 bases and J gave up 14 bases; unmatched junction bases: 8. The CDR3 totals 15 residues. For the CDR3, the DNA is TGTGCCAGCAGCTTAGAATGGTCTAGCGGGGGGGGCAAGTTCTTC. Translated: CASSLEWSSGGGKFF.

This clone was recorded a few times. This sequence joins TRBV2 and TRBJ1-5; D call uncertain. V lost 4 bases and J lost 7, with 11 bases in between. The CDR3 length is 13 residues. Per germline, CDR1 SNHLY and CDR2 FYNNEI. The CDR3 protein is CASSVRVTQPQHF. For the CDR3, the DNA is TGTGCCAGCAGTGTGAGGGTTACGCAGCCCCAGCATTTT.

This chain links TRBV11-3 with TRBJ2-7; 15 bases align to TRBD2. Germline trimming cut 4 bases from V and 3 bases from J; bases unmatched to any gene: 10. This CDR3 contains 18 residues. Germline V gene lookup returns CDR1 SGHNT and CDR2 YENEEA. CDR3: CASSSNGTSGGMIYEQYF. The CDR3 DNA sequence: TGTGCCAGCAGCTCGAATGGGACTAGCGGGGGGATGATCTACGAGCAGTACTTC. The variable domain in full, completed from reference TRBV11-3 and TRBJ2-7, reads EAGVVQSPRYKIIEKKQPVAFWCNPISGHNTLYWYLQNLGQGPELLIRYENEEAVDDSQLPKDRFSAERLKGVDSTLKIQPAELGDSAVYLCASSSNGTSGGMIYEQYFGPGTRLTVT.

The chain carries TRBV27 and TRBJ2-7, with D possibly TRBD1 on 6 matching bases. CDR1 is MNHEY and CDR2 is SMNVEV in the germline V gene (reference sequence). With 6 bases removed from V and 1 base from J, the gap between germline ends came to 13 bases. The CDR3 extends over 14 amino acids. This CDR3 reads CASRVQGKSYEQYF. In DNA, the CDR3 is TGTGCCAGCAGGGTACAGGGAAAGTCCTACGAGCAGTACTTC.

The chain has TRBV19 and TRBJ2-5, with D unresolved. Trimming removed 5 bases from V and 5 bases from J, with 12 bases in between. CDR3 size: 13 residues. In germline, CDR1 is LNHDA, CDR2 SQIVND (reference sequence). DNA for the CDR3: TGTGCCAGTAGTGAAGGGTTTCTGGAGACCCAGTACTTC. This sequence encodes CASSEGFLETQYF.

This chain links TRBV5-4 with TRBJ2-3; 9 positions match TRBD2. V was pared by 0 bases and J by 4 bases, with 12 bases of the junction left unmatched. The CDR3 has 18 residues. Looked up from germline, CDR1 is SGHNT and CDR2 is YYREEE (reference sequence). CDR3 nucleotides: TGTGCCAGCAGCTTGGCAGGTAGCGGGGGAGGGACACCAGATACGCAGTATTTT. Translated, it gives CASSLAGSGGGTPDTQYF.

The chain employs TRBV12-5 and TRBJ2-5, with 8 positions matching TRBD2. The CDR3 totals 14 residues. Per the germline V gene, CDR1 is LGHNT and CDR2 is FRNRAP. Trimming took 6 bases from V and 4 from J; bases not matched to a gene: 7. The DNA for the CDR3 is TGTGCTAGTGGCCCCGGGGGGGCCAGAGAGACCCAGTACTTC. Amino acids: CASGPGGARETQYF.

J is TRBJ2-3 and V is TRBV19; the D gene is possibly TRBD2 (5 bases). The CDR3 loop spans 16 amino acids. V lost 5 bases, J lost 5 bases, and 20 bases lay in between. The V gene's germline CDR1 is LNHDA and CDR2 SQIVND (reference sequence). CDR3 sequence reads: CASSPGLPVEVDTQYF. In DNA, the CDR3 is TGTGCCAGTAGTCCCGGACTTCCCGTGGAGGTAGATACGCAGTATTTT.

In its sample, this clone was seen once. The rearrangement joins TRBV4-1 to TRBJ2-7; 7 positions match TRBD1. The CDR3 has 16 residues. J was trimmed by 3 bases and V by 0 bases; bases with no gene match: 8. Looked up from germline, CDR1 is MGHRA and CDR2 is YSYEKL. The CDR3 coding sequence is TGCGCCAGCAGCCAAGACGTAACAGGGGCAGGCTACGAGCAGTACTTC. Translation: CASSQDVTGAGYEQYF.